Below, 12 T cell receptor beta chains from the same sample are listed, as sequenced in a study of blood T cell repertoires in COVID-19. Sequencing was performed with immunoSEQ multiplex PCR; in TCRdb, only in-frame clones are kept and a portion is missing. The sample holds some 200,000 clones, more than 80% seen once. Sequencing used PBMCs or T cells enriched from blood (not recorded which). The receptors originated from a woman in her thirties or forties with acute COVID-19.

The chain has TRBV7-3 and TRBJ1-2; D might be TRBD1 (6 bases). The CDR3 extends over 15 amino acids. The V end was cut by 6 bases, the J end by 0 bases, with 14 bases between. Germline CDR1 is SGHTA and CDR2 is FQGTGA. CDR3: CASRMGANPNYGYTF. CDR3 coding DNA: TGTGCCAGCAGGATGGGGGCGAATCCTAACTATGGCTACACCTTC.

The gene calls are TRBV9 and TRBJ1-3; D is possibly TRBD1 (6 bases). The CDR3 is 16 residues long. CDR1 and CDR2 from the germline V gene are SGDLS and YYNGEE. V was trimmed by 7 bases and J by 4 bases, leaving 21 bases between them. The chain's CDR3 is CASGRGPSDLGNTIYF. Here the CDR3 DNA reads TGTGCCAGCGGCAGGGGACCAAGCGACCTAGGAAACACCATATATTTT.

The CDR3 bases are TGTGCCAGCAGCCTACAGGACAGTGCCAACTATGGCTACACCTTC. It translates to CASSLQDSANYGYTF. The chain uses TRBV11-1 and TRBJ1-2, with D perhaps matching TRBD1 (6 bases). Deletions cut 5 bases from V and 2 bases from J, with 15 bases between. The CDR3 covers 15 residues. In germline, CDR1 is SGHAT, CDR2 FQDESV (reference sequence).

The chain employs TRBV15 and TRBJ1-1; 7 bases line up with TRBD1. The CDR3 extends over 15 amino acids. CDR1 is LNHNV, CDR2 YYDKDF, per germline (reference sequence). Trimming took 5 bases from V and 5 from J; bases not matched to a gene: 11. The CDR3 bases are TGTGCCACCAGCGGTGTCCACAGGGGCGAGACTGAAGCTTTCTTT. It specifies CATSGVHRGETEAFF.

The chain has TRBV12-3 or TRBV12-4 and TRBJ1-2; D remains ambiguous. This CDR3 comprises 13 residues. V lost 4 bases, J lost 6 bases, and 12 bases lay in between. CDR3: CASSWTHGHGYTF. CDR3 nucleotide sequence: TGTGCCAGCAGTTGGACTCACGGGCATGGCTACACCTTC.

The chain links TRBV18 to TRBJ2-1, with TRBD2 matching 15 bases. Losses at the gene ends were 1 base for V and 4 bases for J; bases not matched to a gene: 5. Germline V gene sequence: CDR1 KGHSH, CDR2 LQKENI. This CDR3 has 18 amino acids. For the CDR3, the DNA is TGTGCCAGCTCACCACGGACTAGCGGGGGGGCCCAATACAATGAGCAGTTCTTC. Its protein is CASSPRTSGGAQYNEQFF.

This clone was seen a few times. J is TRBJ1-5 and V is TRBV27; D is possibly TRBD1 (6 bases). The CDR3 totals 17 residues. The V end lost 10 bases, the J end lost 2 bases, and 24 bases lay between the germline ends. Germline assignment: CDR1 MNHEY and CDR2 SMNVEV (reference sequence). The CDR3 DNA follows: TGTGCCAACCACTGCAACAGGGCGCTAACGTGCAATCAGCCCCAGCATTTT. Translated: CANHCNRALTCNQPQHF.

This chain joins TRBV14 and TRBJ1-1, with D perhaps TRBD1 (5 bases). V was clipped by 0 bases and J by 4 bases, with 9 bases between them. Germline values: CDR1 SGHDN, CDR2 FVKESK. This CDR3 has 14 residues. DNA for the CDR3: TGTGCCAGCAGCCAAGAAAGGGGTGGCACTGAAGCTTTCTTT. Translated, it gives CASSQERGGTEAFF.

The chain is built from TRBV7-8 and TRBJ1-3; 10 positions match TRBD1. CDR3 length: 19 amino acids. V shed 5 bases and J 3 bases; nucleotides not matched to a gene: 16. The germline CDR1 and CDR2 sequences are SGHVS and FQNEAQ. This CDR3 reads CASSNPGQGIPRGGNTIYF. CDR3 sequence (DNA): TGTGCCAGCAGCAATCCGGGACAGGGGATTCCTCGGGGTGGAAACACCATATATTTT. Looking up the rest from reference TRBV7-8 and TRBJ1-3 gives the full variable domain: GAGVSQSPRYKVAKRGQDVALRCDPISGHVSLFWYQQALGQGPEFLTYFQNEAQLDKSGLPSDRFFAERPEGSVSTLKIQRTQQEDSAVYLCASSNPGQGIPRGGNTIYFGEGSWLTVV.

The chain employs TRBV4-3 and TRBJ1-4; D may be TRBD1 (6 bases). Trimming took off 0 bases at V and 7 bases at J, with 18 bases between the two ends. The germline V gene encodes CDR1 LGHNA and CDR2 YSLEER. This CDR3 has 17 residues. CDR3 nucleotide sequence: TGCGCCAGCAGCCAAGATCTTGTAAGGGGGTTTGGTGAAAAACTGTTTTTT. Amino acid sequence: CASSQDLVRGFGEKLFF.

The chain has TRBV11-2 and TRBJ1-1; no definite D call. The CDR3 is made up of 15 amino acids. The V gene's germline CDR1 is SGHAT and CDR2 FQNNGV. Trimming shortened V by 2 bases and J by 1 base, and 11 bases separated the two germline ends. The CDR3 here is CASSLLAGKNTEAFF. The CDR3, as DNA: TGTGCCAGCAGCTTATTGGCGGGGAAGAACACTGAAGCTTTCTTT.

V and J are TRBV7-8 and TRBJ1-1; D gene uncertain. V shed 5 bases and J shed 3 bases, with 13 bases lying between them. The CDR3 loop spans 14 amino acids. Germline assignment: CDR1 SGHVS and CDR2 FQNEAQ. CDR3 DNA: TGTGCCAGCAGCAGCGAGATGGGTCACACTGAAGCTTTCTTT. Translating it yields CASSSEMGHTEAFF.